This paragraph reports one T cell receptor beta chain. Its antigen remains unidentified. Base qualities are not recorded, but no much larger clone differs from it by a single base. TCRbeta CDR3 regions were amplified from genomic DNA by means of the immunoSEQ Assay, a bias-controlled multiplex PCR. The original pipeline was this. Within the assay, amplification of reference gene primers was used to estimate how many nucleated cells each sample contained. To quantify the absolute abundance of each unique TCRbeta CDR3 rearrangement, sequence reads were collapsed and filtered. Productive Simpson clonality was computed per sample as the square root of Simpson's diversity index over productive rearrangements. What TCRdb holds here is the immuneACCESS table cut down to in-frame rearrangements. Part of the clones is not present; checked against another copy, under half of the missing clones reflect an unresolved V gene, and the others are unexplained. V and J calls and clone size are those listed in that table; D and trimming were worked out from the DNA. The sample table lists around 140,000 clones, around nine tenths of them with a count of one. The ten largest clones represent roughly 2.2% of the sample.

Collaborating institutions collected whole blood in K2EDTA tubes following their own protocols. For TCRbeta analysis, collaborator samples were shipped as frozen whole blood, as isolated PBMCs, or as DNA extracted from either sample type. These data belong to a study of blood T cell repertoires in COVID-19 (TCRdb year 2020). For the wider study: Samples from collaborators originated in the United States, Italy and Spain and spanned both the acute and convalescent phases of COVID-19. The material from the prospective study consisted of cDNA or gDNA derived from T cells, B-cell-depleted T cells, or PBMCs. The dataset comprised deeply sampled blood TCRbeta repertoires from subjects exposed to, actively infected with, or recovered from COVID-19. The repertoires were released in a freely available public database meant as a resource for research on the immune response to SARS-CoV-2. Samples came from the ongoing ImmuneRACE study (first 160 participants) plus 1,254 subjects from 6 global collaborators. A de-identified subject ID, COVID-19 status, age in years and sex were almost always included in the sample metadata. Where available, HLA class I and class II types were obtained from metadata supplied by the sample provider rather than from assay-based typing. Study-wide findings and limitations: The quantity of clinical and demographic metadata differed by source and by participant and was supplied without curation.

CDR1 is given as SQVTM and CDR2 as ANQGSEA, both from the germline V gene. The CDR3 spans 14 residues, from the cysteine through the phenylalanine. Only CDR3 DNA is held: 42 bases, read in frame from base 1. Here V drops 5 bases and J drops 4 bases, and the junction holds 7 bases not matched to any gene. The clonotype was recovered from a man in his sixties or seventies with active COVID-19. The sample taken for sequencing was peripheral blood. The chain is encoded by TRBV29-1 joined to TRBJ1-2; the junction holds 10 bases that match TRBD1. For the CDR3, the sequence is CSVHTDRGVYGYTF. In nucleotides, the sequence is TGCAGCGTTCATACGGACAGGGGGGTCTATGGCTACACCTTC.